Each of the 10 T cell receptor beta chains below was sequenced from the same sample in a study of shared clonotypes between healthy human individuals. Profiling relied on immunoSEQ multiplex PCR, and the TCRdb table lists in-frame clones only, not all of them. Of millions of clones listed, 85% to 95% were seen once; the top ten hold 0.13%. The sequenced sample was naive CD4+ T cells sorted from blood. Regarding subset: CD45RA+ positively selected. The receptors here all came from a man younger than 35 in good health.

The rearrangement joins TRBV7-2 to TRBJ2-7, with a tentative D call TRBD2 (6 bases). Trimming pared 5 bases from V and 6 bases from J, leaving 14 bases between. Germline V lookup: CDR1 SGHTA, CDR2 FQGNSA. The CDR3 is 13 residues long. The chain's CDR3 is CASSVGRGSEQYF. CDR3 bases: TGTGCCAGCAGCGTCGGGAGAGGCAGCGAGCAGTACTTC. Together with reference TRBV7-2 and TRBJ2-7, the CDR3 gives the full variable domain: GAGVSQSPSNKVTEKGKDVELRCDPISGHTALYWYRQSLGQGLEFLIYFQGNSAPDKSGLPSDRFSAERTGGSVSTLTIQRTQQEDSAVYLCASSVGRGSEQYFGPGTRLTVT.

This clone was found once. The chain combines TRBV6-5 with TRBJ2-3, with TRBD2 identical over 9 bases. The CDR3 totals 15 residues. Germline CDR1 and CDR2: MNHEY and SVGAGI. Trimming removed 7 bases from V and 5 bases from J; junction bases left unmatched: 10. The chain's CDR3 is CASKAGGTGLDTQYF. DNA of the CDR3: TGTGCCAGCAAAGCGGGGGGAACTGGATTAGATACGCAGTATTTT.

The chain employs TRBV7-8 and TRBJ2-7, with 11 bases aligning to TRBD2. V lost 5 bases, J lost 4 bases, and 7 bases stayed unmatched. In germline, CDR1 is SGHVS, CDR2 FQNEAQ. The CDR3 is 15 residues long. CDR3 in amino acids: CASSITGTSGYEQYF. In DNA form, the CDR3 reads TGTGCCAGCAGCATTACCGGGACTAGCGGTTACGAGCAGTACTTC.

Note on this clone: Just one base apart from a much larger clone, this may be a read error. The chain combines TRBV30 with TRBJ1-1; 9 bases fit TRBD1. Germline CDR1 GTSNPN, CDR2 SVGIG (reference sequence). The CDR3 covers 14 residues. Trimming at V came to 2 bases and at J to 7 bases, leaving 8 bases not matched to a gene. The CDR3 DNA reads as TGTGCCTGGAGTATTAGGACAGGGGACATTGAAGCTTTCTTT. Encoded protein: CAWSIRTGDIEAFF.

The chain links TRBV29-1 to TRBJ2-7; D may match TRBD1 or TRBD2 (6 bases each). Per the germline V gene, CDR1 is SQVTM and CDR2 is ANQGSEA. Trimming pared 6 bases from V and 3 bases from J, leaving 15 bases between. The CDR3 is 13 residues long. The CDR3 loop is CSVTGTLDYEQYF. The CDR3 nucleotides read TGCAGCGTCACAGGGACTTTGGACTACGAGCAGTACTTC.

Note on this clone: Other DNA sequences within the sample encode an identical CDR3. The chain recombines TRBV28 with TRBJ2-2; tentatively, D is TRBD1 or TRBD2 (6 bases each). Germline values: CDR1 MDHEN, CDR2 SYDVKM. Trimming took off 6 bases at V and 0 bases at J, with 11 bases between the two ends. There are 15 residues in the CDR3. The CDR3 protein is CASRAGGANTGELFF. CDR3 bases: TGTGCCAGCAGGGCCGGGGGCGCGAACACCGGGGAGCTGTTTTTT.

The CDR3 reads CASRGGAESNQPQHF. CDR3 nucleotide sequence: TGTGCCAGCAGGGGAGGGGCAGAAAGCAATCAGCCCCAGCATTTT. The chain couples TRBV27 to TRBJ1-5, with D possibly matching TRBD1 (5 bases). V lost 6 bases and J 1 base, leaving 13 bases between the germline ends. The CDR3 spans 15 residues. Germline CDR1 MNHEY, CDR2 SMNVEV (reference sequence).

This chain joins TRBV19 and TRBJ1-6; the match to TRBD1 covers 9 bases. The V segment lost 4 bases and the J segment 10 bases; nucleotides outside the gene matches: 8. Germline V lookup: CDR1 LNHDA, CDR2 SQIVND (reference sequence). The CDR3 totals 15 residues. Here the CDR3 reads CASSTRDREWSPLHF. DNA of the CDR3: TGTGCCAGTAGTACGAGGGACAGGGAGTGGTCACCCCTCCACTTT.

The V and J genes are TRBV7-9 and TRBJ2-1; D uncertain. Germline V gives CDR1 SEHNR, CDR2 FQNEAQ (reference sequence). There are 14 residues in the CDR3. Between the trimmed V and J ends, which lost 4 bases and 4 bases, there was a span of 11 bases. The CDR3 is CASSSPNLYNEQFF. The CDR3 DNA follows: TGTGCCAGCAGCTCCCCGAACCTTTACAATGAGCAGTTCTTC.

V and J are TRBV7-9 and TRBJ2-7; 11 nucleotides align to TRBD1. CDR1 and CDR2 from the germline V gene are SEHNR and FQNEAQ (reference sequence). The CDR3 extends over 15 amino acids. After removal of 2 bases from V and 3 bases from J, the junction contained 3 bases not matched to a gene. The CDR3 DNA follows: TGTGCCAGCAGCTTAAGTGGGACAGGGGGCTACGAGCAGTACTTC. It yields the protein CASSLSGTGGYEQYF. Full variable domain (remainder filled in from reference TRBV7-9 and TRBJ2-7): DTGVSQNPRHKITKRGQNVTFRCDPISEHNRLYWYRQTLGQGPEFLTYFQNEAQLEKSRLLSDRFSAERPKGSFSTLEIQRTEQGDSAMYLCASSLSGTGGYEQYFGPGTRLTVT.